This T cell receptor (beta chain) was sequenced in a study of cytomegalovirus exposure and HLA in healthy donors. The study's findings and limits: A later analysis revealed that TCR association rates differed between HLA loci, peaking at DRB1 and bottoming out at HLA-C. The dataset shows that most TCR sequences were rare, while some public TCRs occurred in many donors. Reports credit the classifier with highly specific, highly sensitive diagnosis of cytomegalovirus status.

The PCR had 60 Vbeta and 13 Jbeta primers. Assay: immunoSEQ multiplex PCR; the TCRdb copy retains only in-frame clones and omits some. The sample has some 160,000 clones, about 73% seen once. As regards this clone: As yet, its antigen is unknown.

The sequence was obtained from a woman aged 40 to 50 in good health and CMV-seronegative. The sequenced sample consisted of PBMCs.

CDR3 in DNA: TGTGCTAGTGGTGCAGCGGGGGTCACAGATACGCAGTATTTT. Its protein is CASGAAGVTDTQYF. The chain recombines TRBV12-5 with TRBJ2-3; TRBD2 matches 8 bases. Germline trimming cut 5 bases from V and 2 bases from J; bases unmatched to any gene: 3. The CDR3 has 14 residues. Germline CDR1 is LGHNT and CDR2 is FRNRAP.